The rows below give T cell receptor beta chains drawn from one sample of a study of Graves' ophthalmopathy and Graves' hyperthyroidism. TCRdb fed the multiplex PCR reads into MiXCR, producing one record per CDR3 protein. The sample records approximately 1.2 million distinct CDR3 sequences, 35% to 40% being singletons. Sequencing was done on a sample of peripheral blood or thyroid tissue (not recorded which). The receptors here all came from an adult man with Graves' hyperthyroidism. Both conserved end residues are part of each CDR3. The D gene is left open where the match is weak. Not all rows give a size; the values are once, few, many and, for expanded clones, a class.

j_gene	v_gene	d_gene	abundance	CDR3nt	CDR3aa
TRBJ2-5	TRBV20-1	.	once	TGCAGTGCACCTCGGGGGGCCCAAGAGACCCAGTACTTC	CSAPRGAQETQYF
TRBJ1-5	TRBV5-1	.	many	TGCGCCAGCAGCTTCGAGGTTAGCAATCAGCCCCAGCATTTT	CASSFEVSNQPQHF
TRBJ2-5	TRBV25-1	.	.	TGTGCCATCAGGGGGACCCAGTACTTC	CAIRGTQYF
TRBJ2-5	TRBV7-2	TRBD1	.	TGTGCCAGCAGCGCTAGGGGACAGGGGTCGGGAGAGACCCAGTACTTC	CASSARGQGSGETQYF
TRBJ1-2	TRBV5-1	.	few	TGCGCCAGCAGCTTGGAAGGGACACCGGCTAACTATGGCTACACCTTC	CASSLEGTPANYGYTF
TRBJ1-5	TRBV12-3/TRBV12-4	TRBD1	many	TGTGCCAACAGTTTAGGCAACCCCGGGACAGGGGTTCAGCCCCAGCATTTT	CANSLGNPGTGVQPQHF
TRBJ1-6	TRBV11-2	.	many	TGTGCCAGCAGCCACATCGATAGACGGAATAATTCACCCCTCCACTTT	CASSHIDRRNNSPLHF
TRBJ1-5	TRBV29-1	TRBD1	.	TGCAGCTTCGGACAGGATCAGCCCCAGCATTTT	CSFGQDQPQHF
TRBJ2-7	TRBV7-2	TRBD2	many	TGTGCCAGCAACTCGCGGGAGGGCTACGAGCAGTACTTC	CASNSREGYEQYF
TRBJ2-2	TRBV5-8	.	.	TGTGCCAGCAGCTTGTGGGGTGCCGGGGAGCTGTTTTTT	CASSLWGAGELFF
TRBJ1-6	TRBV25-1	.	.	TGTGCCAGCAGTTGGGCTGTTAATTCACCCCTCCACTTT	CASSWAVNSPLHF
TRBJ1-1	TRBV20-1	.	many	TGCAGTGCTCCCCACAGGGTCCTGGAAGCTTTCTTT	CSAPHRVLEAFF
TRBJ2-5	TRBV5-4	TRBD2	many	TGTGCCAGCAGCCAAGGACTAGTCGAGACCCAGTACTTC	CASSQGLVETQYF
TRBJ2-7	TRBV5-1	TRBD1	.	TGCGCCAGCAGAGGGACAGGGGAACACTACGAGCAGTACTTC	CASRGTGEHYEQYF
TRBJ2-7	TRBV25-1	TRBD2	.	TGTGCCAGCAGTGAGTACCGTCTAGCGGAGACCTACGAGCAGTACTTC	CASSEYRLAETYEQYF
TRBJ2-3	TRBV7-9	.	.	TGTGCCAGCGCCGCTGCTGACACGCAGTATTTT	CASAAADTQYF
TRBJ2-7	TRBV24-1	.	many	TGTGCCACCAGTGATACCCCCCGGGACGAGCAGTACTTC	CATSDTPRDEQYF
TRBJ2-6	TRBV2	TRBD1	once	TGTGCCAAGGCAAACGACAGGGCAAGCGGGGCCAACGTCCTGACTTTC	CAKANDRASGANVLTF
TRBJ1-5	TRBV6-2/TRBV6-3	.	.	TGTGCCAGCCAGAGGACTAGCAATCAGCCCCAGCATTTT	CASQRTSNQPQHF
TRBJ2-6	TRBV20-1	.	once	TGCAGTGCTAGTGAGGGCTCTGGGGCCAACGTCCTGACTTTC	CSASEGSGANVLTF